The rows below give T cell receptor beta chains drawn from one sample of a study of shared clonotypes between healthy human individuals. Profiling relied on immunoSEQ multiplex PCR, and the TCRdb table lists in-frame clones only, not all of them. The table has around 510,000 clones, 95% to 96% seen once. The sample was naive CD4+ T cells sorted from blood. The receptors shown here come from a woman younger than 45 in good health. Each CDR3 is given with its conserved first and last residue. D genes are given only for firm matches. Clone size, where shown, is once, few, many, or a class for clones that have expanded.

v_gene: TRBV5-5
d_gene: TRBD1
j_gene: TRBJ1-2
abundance: NA
CDR3nt: TGTGCCAGCAGCCCGCGCTTGACAGGGGGCGCGAGTGGCTACACCTTC
CDR3aa: CASSPRLTGGASGYTF

v_gene: TRBV28
d_gene: NA
j_gene: TRBJ1-5
abundance: NA
CDR3nt: TGTGCCAGCAGAGAAGACAGAGATTATAGCAATCAGCCCCAGCATTTT
CDR3aa: CASREDRDYSNQPQHF

v_gene: TRBV2
d_gene: NA
j_gene: TRBJ2-1
abundance: NA
CDR3nt: TGTGCCAGCAGGACGGGCCAGGGACCTCAGACGTACAATGAGCAGTTCTTC
CDR3aa: CASRTGQGPQTYNEQFF

v_gene: TRBV5-3
d_gene: TRBD2
j_gene: TRBJ2-1
abundance: NA
CDR3nt: TGTGCCAGAAGCTTGGGGGGGACTAACAATGAGCAGTTCTTC
CDR3aa: CARSLGGTNNEQFF

v_gene: TRBV27
d_gene: TRBD2
j_gene: TRBJ2-3
abundance: NA
CDR3nt: TGTGCCAGCGCCCGGGGGGGGGCTTCAGATACGCAGTATTTT
CDR3aa: CASARGGASDTQYF

v_gene: TRBV19
d_gene: NA
j_gene: TRBJ1-1
abundance: NA
CDR3nt: TGTGCCAGTAGTAAAACCCATTCCGCCCCCGGGCCAGCGAACACTGAAGCTTTCTTT
CDR3aa: CASSKTHSAPGPANTEAFF

v_gene: TRBV15
d_gene: NA
j_gene: TRBJ2-1
abundance: NA
CDR3nt: TGTGCCACCAGCTTAAGGGACGCAGACGATGAGCAGTTCTTC
CDR3aa: CATSLRDADDEQFF

v_gene: TRBV7-7
d_gene: NA
j_gene: TRBJ2-5
abundance: NA
CDR3nt: TGTGCCAGCAGCACGACGCATCTGGAGACCCAGTACTTC
CDR3aa: CASSTTHLETQYF

v_gene: TRBV6-6
d_gene: TRBD2
j_gene: TRBJ2-5
abundance: NA
CDR3nt: TGTGCCAGCAGTCCAGCGGGGCAAGAGACCCAGTACTTC
CDR3aa: CASSPAGQETQYF

v_gene: TRBV6-5
d_gene: NA
j_gene: TRBJ2-3
abundance: NA
CDR3nt: TGTGCCAGCAGTTATCAGGGAGGCACAGATACGCAGTATTTT
CDR3aa: CASSYQGGTDTQYF

v_gene: TRBV4-2
d_gene: NA
j_gene: TRBJ2-3
abundance: NA
CDR3nt: TGTGCCAGCAGCCAACAGGGGCAACTGAGCACAGATACGCAGTATTTT
CDR3aa: CASSQQGQLSTDTQYF

v_gene: TRBV27
d_gene: NA
j_gene: TRBJ2-1
abundance: NA
CDR3nt: TGTGCCAGCAGTTTATTAGTCCAGGGTGAGCAGTTCTTC
CDR3aa: CASSLLVQGEQFF

v_gene: TRBV5-1
d_gene: NA
j_gene: TRBJ2-6
abundance: NA
CDR3nt: TGCGCCAGCTTAACCCCCGGGGCCAACGTCCTGACTTTC
CDR3aa: CASLTPGANVLTF

v_gene: TRBV7-2
d_gene: TRBD1
j_gene: TRBJ1-2
abundance: NA
CDR3nt: TGTGCCAGCACTCCGGGACAGGGGGTAGGCTACACCTTC
CDR3aa: CASTPGQGVGYTF

v_gene: TRBV2
d_gene: TRBD1
j_gene: TRBJ2-7
abundance: NA
CDR3nt: TGTGCCAGCACCCCCGGGAGGACAGGGGGCCCCGAGCAGTACTTC
CDR3aa: CASTPGRTGGPEQYF

v_gene: TRBV9
d_gene: TRBD2
j_gene: TRBJ2-1
abundance: once
CDR3nt: TGTGCCAGCAGCGTCGATCTAGCGGGAGGAGTAAGTGAGCAGTTCTTC
CDR3aa: CASSVDLAGGVSEQFF

v_gene: TRBV6-6
d_gene: NA
j_gene: TRBJ1-5
abundance: NA
CDR3nt: TGTGCCAGCAGGCCAGGGACGGCTGGGCCCCAGCATTTT
CDR3aa: CASRPGTAGPQHF

v_gene: TRBV30
d_gene: TRBD1
j_gene: TRBJ1-2
abundance: NA
CDR3nt: TGTGCCTGGAGTCGACTGACAGGGACCTATGGCTACACCTTC
CDR3aa: CAWSRLTGTYGYTF

v_gene: TRBV28
d_gene: NA
j_gene: TRBJ2-5
abundance: NA
CDR3nt: TGTGCCAGCAGTTTGCCGAGGGGGCCCCGGGAGCAGTACTTC
CDR3aa: CASSLPRGPREQYF

v_gene: TRBV6-5
d_gene: TRBD1
j_gene: TRBJ2-7
abundance: NA
CDR3nt: TGTGCCAGCAGTTACTCCAGGACAGGGCGCTACGAGCAGTACTTC
CDR3aa: CASSYSRTGRYEQYF

v_gene: TRBV21-1
d_gene: NA
j_gene: TRBJ1-6
abundance: once
CDR3nt: TGTGCCAGCAGCAATTGTGGTGCCTATAATTCACCCCTCCACTTT
CDR3aa: CASSNCGAYNSPLHF

v_gene: TRBV19
d_gene: NA
j_gene: TRBJ1-4
abundance: NA
CDR3nt: TGTGCCAGTAGTTCGGGCACTGCAACTAATGAAAAACTGTTTTTT
CDR3aa: CASSSGTATNEKLFF

v_gene: TRBV6-5
d_gene: NA
j_gene: TRBJ1-3
abundance: NA
CDR3nt: TGTGCCAGCAGGACTCAGGGAAACACCATATATTTT
CDR3aa: CASRTQGNTIYF

v_gene: TRBV18
d_gene: NA
j_gene: TRBJ2-5
abundance: once
CDR3nt: TGTGCCAGCTCACCGCTAATCCCTCCTGCAGGGGAGACCCAGTACTTC
CDR3aa: CASSPLIPPAGETQYF

v_gene: TRBV4-2
d_gene: NA
j_gene: TRBJ2-5
abundance: NA
CDR3nt: TGTGCCAGCAGCCAAGTCCGGGAGTTTCAAGAGACCCAGTACTTC
CDR3aa: CASSQVREFQETQYF

v_gene: TRBV11-2
d_gene: NA
j_gene: TRBJ2-5
abundance: NA
CDR3nt: TGTGCCAGCAGCTTAGAGCCAGGGTCTCAAGAGACCCAGTACTTC
CDR3aa: CASSLEPGSQETQYF

v_gene: TRBV19
d_gene: TRBD2
j_gene: TRBJ2-1
abundance: few
CDR3nt: TGTGCCAGTAGTATTGCGGGAGGGTGGTACAATGAGCAGTTCTTC
CDR3aa: CASSIAGGWYNEQFF

v_gene: TRBV15
d_gene: TRBD1
j_gene: TRBJ2-5
abundance: NA
CDR3nt: TGTGCCACTCAACAGGGGTACCAAGAGACCCAGTACTTC
CDR3aa: CATQQGYQETQYF

v_gene: TRBV10-3
d_gene: TRBD2
j_gene: TRBJ2-7
abundance: NA
CDR3nt: TGTGCCATCAGTGACCTGACTAGCGGGAGGGACGAGCAGTACTTC
CDR3aa: CAISDLTSGRDEQYF

v_gene: TRBV6-6
d_gene: TRBD1
j_gene: TRBJ2-7
abundance: NA
CDR3nt: TGTGCCAGCGGCACCGGGACAGGGAGCTCCTACGAGCAGTACTTC
CDR3aa: CASGTGTGSSYEQYF

v_gene: TRBV2
d_gene: NA
j_gene: TRBJ1-4
abundance: NA
CDR3nt: TGTGCCAGCAGTGGAGCCACAGGCGGATATGAAAAACTGTTTTTT
CDR3aa: CASSGATGGYEKLFF

v_gene: TRBV4-1
d_gene: NA
j_gene: TRBJ2-7
abundance: NA
CDR3nt: TGCGCCAGCAGCCAGGTGACAGTTCGGGGCTCCTACGAGCAGTACTTC
CDR3aa: CASSQVTVRGSYEQYF

v_gene: TRBV30
d_gene: TRBD2
j_gene: TRBJ2-2
abundance: NA
CDR3nt: TGTGCCCTTACCCCTGACCTTAGCGGGCGAACCGGGGAGCTGTTTTTT
CDR3aa: CALTPDLSGRTGELFF

v_gene: TRBV5-1
d_gene: TRBD1
j_gene: TRBJ2-2
abundance: once
CDR3nt: TGCGCCAGCAGCAGGGGACAGGGGACCGGGGAGCTGTTTTTT
CDR3aa: CASSRGQGTGELFF

v_gene: TRBV19
d_gene: NA
j_gene: TRBJ1-5
abundance: once
CDR3nt: TGTGCCAGTAGTATGGTAAACAATCAGCCCCAGCATTTT
CDR3aa: CASSMVNNQPQHF

v_gene: TRBV7-2
d_gene: NA
j_gene: TRBJ2-3
abundance: NA
CDR3nt: TGTGCCAGCAACCAGGCCGGTCGTACGCAGTATTTT
CDR3aa: CASNQAGRTQYF

v_gene: TRBV11-2
d_gene: NA
j_gene: TRBJ1-6
abundance: NA
CDR3nt: TGTGCCAGCAGTAGGGCGCTGGATTCACCCCTCCACTTT
CDR3aa: CASSRALDSPLHF

v_gene: TRBV19
d_gene: TRBD1
j_gene: TRBJ2-1
abundance: NA
CDR3nt: TGTGCCAGTAGCCGAATCGACAGGGGGCGAGGGAATGAGCAGTTCTTC
CDR3aa: CASSRIDRGRGNEQFF

v_gene: TRBV7-9
d_gene: TRBD1
j_gene: TRBJ2-7
abundance: NA
CDR3nt: TGTGCCAGCAGCCACGACAGGGCGGGCTACGAGCAGTACTTC
CDR3aa: CASSHDRAGYEQYF

v_gene: TRBV7-2
d_gene: NA
j_gene: TRBJ2-7
abundance: NA
CDR3nt: TGTGCCAGCAGCTTAAATGGCCGAGGGAAGCAGTACTTC
CDR3aa: CASSLNGRGKQYF

v_gene: TRBV27
d_gene: NA
j_gene: TRBJ2-3
abundance: NA
CDR3nt: TGTGCCAGCAGTCCCCGGGACCTCCTGTCAGATACGCAGTATTTT
CDR3aa: CASSPRDLLSDTQYF

v_gene: TRBV6-5
d_gene: NA
j_gene: TRBJ1-1
abundance: NA
CDR3nt: TGTGCCAGCAGTTACTCGATGGGGAACACTGAAGCTTTCTTT
CDR3aa: CASSYSMGNTEAFF

v_gene: TRBV14
d_gene: TRBD1
j_gene: TRBJ2-1
abundance: NA
CDR3nt: TGTGCCAGCAGCCACGGACAGGGTTGGCGGAATGAGCAGTTCTTC
CDR3aa: CASSHGQGWRNEQFF

v_gene: TRBV11-2
d_gene: TRBD2
j_gene: TRBJ2-3
abundance: NA
CDR3nt: TGTGCCAGCAGGGAGGGGACTAGCGGAGCCACAGATACGCAGTATTTT
CDR3aa: CASREGTSGATDTQYF

v_gene: TRBV27
d_gene: NA
j_gene: TRBJ1-2
abundance: NA
CDR3nt: TGTGCCAGCAGTCCCAGACAGAGCTTCTATGGCTACACCTTC
CDR3aa: CASSPRQSFYGYTF

v_gene: TRBV30
d_gene: TRBD2
j_gene: TRBJ2-1
abundance: NA
CDR3nt: TGTGCCTGGGGGGAGGGGACCCATCCCTACAATGAGCAGTTCTTC
CDR3aa: CAWGEGTHPYNEQFF

v_gene: TRBV10-3
d_gene: TRBD1
j_gene: TRBJ2-3
abundance: NA
CDR3nt: TGTGCCATCAGTGAGTCGAAATCCACCTCAGGGGGCGCACGTGATACGCAGTATTTT
CDR3aa: CAISESKSTSGGARDTQYF

v_gene: TRBV4-1
d_gene: TRBD2
j_gene: TRBJ2-7
abundance: NA
CDR3nt: TGCGCCAGCAGCCAAACTAGCGGGAGGTTCTACGAGCAGTACTTC
CDR3aa: CASSQTSGRFYEQYF

v_gene: TRBV25-1
d_gene: NA
j_gene: TRBJ2-7
abundance: NA
CDR3nt: TGTGCCAGCAGTGATAGTTTAGGCAACCCATTTTCCTACGAGCAGTACTTC
CDR3aa: CASSDSLGNPFSYEQYF

v_gene: TRBV11-3
d_gene: NA
j_gene: TRBJ2-3
abundance: NA
CDR3nt: TGTGCCAGCGCCTCGCCAGGGTCCCCAGATACGCAGTATTTT
CDR3aa: CASASPGSPDTQYF

v_gene: TRBV11-3
d_gene: NA
j_gene: TRBJ2-5
abundance: NA
CDR3nt: TGTGCCAGCAGCTTAGATAAGTTAAGGAGAACGGAGACCCAGTACTTC
CDR3aa: CASSLDKLRRTETQYF

v_gene: TRBV7-3
d_gene: TRBD2
j_gene: TRBJ2-1
abundance: NA
CDR3nt: TGTGCCAGCAGCTCCGGGACTAGCGTTGCCGAGCAGTTCTTC
CDR3aa: CASSSGTSVAEQFF

v_gene: TRBV21-1
d_gene: NA
j_gene: TRBJ1-2
abundance: NA
CDR3nt: TGTGCCAGCAGCAAAACCCCTAGTTATGGCTACACCTTC
CDR3aa: CASSKTPSYGYTF

v_gene: TRBV27
d_gene: NA
j_gene: TRBJ2-3
abundance: NA
CDR3nt: TGTGCCAGCAGTTTTGGACCCGCGATCGATACGCAGTATTTT
CDR3aa: CASSFGPAIDTQYF